Following are 16 T cell receptor beta chains from one sample sequenced in a study of blood T cell repertoires in COVID-19. Profiling relied on immunoSEQ multiplex PCR, and the TCRdb table lists in-frame clones only, not all of them. Seen here are 210,000 or so clones, under 90% observed once, and the top ten hold over 15%. Sequenced: peripheral blood. Receptor source: an elderly woman with active or convalescent COVID-19.

The chain couples TRBV7-2 to TRBJ1-5; 8 bases map to TRBD1. CDR3 length: 18 amino acids. J was trimmed by 4 bases and V by 3 bases; bases with no gene match: 14. CDR1 and CDR2 (germline): SGHTA, FQGNSA. DNA of the CDR3: TGTGCCAGCAGCTTTAGATCCGGGACAGGAAAATTAAATCAGCCCCAGCATTTT. Translation: CASSFRSGTGKLNQPQHF.

The rearrangement joins TRBV18 to TRBJ2-5, with TRBD1 matching 8 bases. The V gene end was trimmed by 4 bases and the J gene end by 2 bases; junction bases not matched to a gene: 3. Germline CDR1 reads KGHSH; CDR2 reads LQKENI. The CDR3 is 14 amino acids. The CDR3 protein is CASSLRTGQETQYF. As DNA, the CDR3 is TGTGCCAGCTCACTAAGGACAGGGCAAGAGACCCAGTACTTC. The full variable domain, in which reference TRBV18 and TRBJ2-5 provide the parts outside the CDR3, is NAGVMQNPRHLVRRRGQEARLRCSPMKGHSHVYWYRQLPEEGLKFMVYLQKENIIDESGMPKERFSAEFPKEGPSILRIQQVVRGDSAAYFCASSLRTGQETQYFGPGTRLLVL.

This clone was seen only once. The V gene is TRBV5-1, the J gene TRBJ2-1, with D possibly TRBD2 on 6 matching bases. CDR1 is SGHRS and CDR2 is YFSETQ in the germline V gene. CDR3 length: 14 residues. The V end lost 2 bases, the J end lost 3 bases, and 9 bases lay between the germline ends. CDR3 DNA sequence: TGCGCCAGCAGCTTCGGGACTTTCTACAATGAGCAGTTCTTC. This codes for CASSFGTFYNEQFF.

The chain combines TRBV5-6 with TRBJ1-5; TRBD1 agrees at 9 bases. The CDR3 totals 16 residues. The germline CDR1 and CDR2 sequences are SGHDT and YYEEEE. Trimming cost V 1 base and J 5 bases; bases outside gene matches: 7. CDR3 DNA sequence: TGTGCCAGCAGCTTGTTGGGGACAGGGTGGGATCAGCCCCAGCATTTT. Protein product: CASSLLGTGWDQPQHF.

In its sample, this clone was seen a few times. The chain couples TRBV5-1 to TRBJ2-2; TRBD2 aligns across 8 bases. J gave up 6 bases and V 0 bases, and 7 bases lay outside the gene matches. CDR1 is SGHRS, CDR2 YFSETQ, per germline. This CDR3 region has 16 residues. The CDR3 loop is CASSLGRTSTSGELFF. Written as DNA, the CDR3 is TGCGCCAGCAGCTTGGGACGGACTAGCACTTCCGGGGAGCTGTTTTTT.

The CDR3 sequence: CASIDTPNYGYTF. The CDR3 region has the DNA TGTGCCAGCATCGACACCCCCAACTATGGCTACACCTTC. This chain joins TRBV2 and TRBJ1-2; D is unclear. Trimming cost V 7 bases and J 2 bases, with 11 bases left between them. Per germline, CDR1 SNHLY and CDR2 FYNNEI. The CDR3 is 13 residues long.

The CDR3 DNA follows: TGTGCCAGCAGCTTAGAGTGGCAGGGGGCGCGAGGCTACACCTTC. Amino acid sequence: CASSLEWQGARGYTF. The chain combines TRBV5-8 with TRBJ1-2, with 8 positions matching TRBD1. This CDR3 has 15 amino acids. Trimming took 2 bases from V and 8 from J; bases not matched to a gene: 11. Per the germline V gene, CDR1 is SGHTS and CDR2 is YDEGEE.

This rearrangement joins TRBV5-1 to TRBJ2-1, with TRBD1 identical over 10 bases. Germline V gene lookup returns CDR1 SGHRS and CDR2 YFSETQ. The CDR3 is made up of 13 amino acids. V was pared by 4 bases and J by 12 bases, with 7 bases of the junction left unmatched. CDR3 bases: TGCGCCAGCAGCACGGGACAGGGGCGTAGGCAGTTCTTC. It is translated as CASSTGQGRRQFF.

The chain employs TRBV1 and TRBJ2-7; the table calls TRBD2, which could not be checked here. TRBV1 is a listed pseudogene. The CDR3 extends over 13 amino acids. DNA of the CDR3: TGCACCAGCAGCCAAACGGGGACTTACGAGCAGTACTTC. Encoded protein: CTSSQTGTYEQYF.

This clone was recorded a few times. The J gene is TRBJ1-3, the V gene TRBV6-5, with no clear D. Germline assignment: CDR1 MNHEY and CDR2 SVGAGI. There are 11 residues in the CDR3. Deletions cut 7 bases from V and 4 bases from J, with 5 bases between. In DNA, the CDR3 is TGTGCCAGCATGAGAGGAAACACCATATATTTT. Its protein is CASMRGNTIYF.

This chain connects TRBV20-1 to TRBJ1-6, with D hard to call. The CDR3 contains 17 residues. Germline CDR1 DFQATT, CDR2 SNEGSKA (reference sequence). With 3 bases removed from V and 5 bases from J, the gap between germline ends came to 20 bases. In nucleotides, the CDR3 is TGCAGTGCTAGTCTAGGAGGGATTAGAGGGAATAATTCACCCCTCCACTTT. Its protein is CSASLGGIRGNNSPLHF.

This clone was found many times. Written as DNA, the CDR3 is TGTGCCAGCAGCCAGCTGACAGTAGAAGCTTTCTTT. This gives the protein CASSQLTVEAFF. The chain couples TRBV7-9 to TRBJ1-1, with D possibly matching TRBD1 (5 bases). V shed 5 bases and J shed 8 bases, with 12 bases lying between them. Looked up from germline, CDR1 is SEHNR and CDR2 is FQNEAQ (reference sequence). The CDR3 has 12 amino acids.

The rearrangement links TRBV5-5 to TRBJ2-1, with 13 bases fitting TRBD2. The V segment lost 2 bases and the J segment 6 bases; nucleotides outside the gene matches: 5. The CDR3 runs to 16 residues. Germline CDR1 SGHKS, CDR2 YYEKEE (reference sequence). CDR3 sequence (DNA): TGTGCCAGCAGCTTTGGACTAGCGGGAGTTATCAATGAGCAGTTCTTC. Its translation: CASSFGLAGVINEQFF.

The rearrangement uses TRBV5-4 and TRBJ2-2; the D is unclear. Trimming left V 1 base short and J 1 base short, with 8 bases between. CDR1 SGHNT and CDR2 YYREEE come from the germline V gene (reference sequence). The CDR3 has 15 residues. The CDR3 DNA reads as TGTGCCAGCAGCTTGCCCCAGAAGAACACCGGGGAGCTGTTTTTT. This gives the protein CASSLPQKNTGELFF. Filled out from reference TRBV5-4 and TRBJ2-2, the complete variable domain reads ETGVTQSPTHLIKTRGQQVTLRCSSQSGHNTVSWYQQALGQGPQFIFQYYREEENGRGNFPPRFSGLQFPNYSSELNVNALELDDSALYLCASSLPQKNTGELFFGEGSRLTVL.

Points on this clone: Other nucleotide sequences in the sample specify the same CDR3. The chain joins TRBV18 to TRBJ2-7, with TRBD2 matching over 9 bases. With V trimmed by 3 bases and J by 0 bases, 0 bases remained unmatched. The germline V gene has CDR1 KGHSH and CDR2 LQKENI. This CDR3 has 14 amino acids. The CDR3 region is CASSPSGSSYEQYF. CDR3 coding DNA: TGTGCCAGCTCACCTAGCGGGAGCTCCTACGAGCAGTACTTC.

In this sample, this clone turned up once. This chain joins TRBV11-3 and TRBJ2-1; 8 bases align to TRBD2. Germline CDR1 and CDR2: SGHNT and YENEEA. The CDR3 totals 13 residues. Trimming cost V 5 bases and J 10 bases; bases outside gene matches: 7. The CDR3 protein is CASSLEVAGEQFF. The CDR3 coding sequence is TGTGCCAGCAGCCTTGAGGTAGCGGGAGAGCAGTTCTTC. Full variable domain (missing parts from reference TRBV11-3 and TRBJ2-1): EAGVVQSPRYKIIEKKQPVAFWCNPISGHNTLYWYLQNLGQGPELLIRYENEEAVDDSQLPKDRFSAERLKGVDSTLKIQPAELGDSAVYLCASSLEVAGEQFFGPGTRLTVL.